These T cell receptor beta chains were read from a single sample in a study of T cells in localized non-small cell lung cancer. TCRdb's copy holds only in-frame clones and misses some; the assay was immunoSEQ multiplex PCR. There are about 35,000 clones in the sample; over 80% occur only once, and about 1.9% lies in the top ten. The sequences come from peripheral blood, collected before any cancer treatment. The receptors were gathered from a female donor older than 55 with stage I lung adenocarcinoma. Both conserved end residues are part of each CDR3. Fields, in order: CDR3 length, J gene, V gene, CDR3 protein.

12 TRBJ1-5 TRBV28 CASSSSDQPQHF
13 TRBJ1-2 TRBV7-2 CASSLLSNYGYTF
15 TRBJ1-2 TRBV19 CASSGGQGASIGYTF
15 TRBJ1-1 TRBV7-2 CASSLYGGRDTEAFF
13 TRBJ2-6 TRBV30 CAWRTPGANVLTF
14 TRBJ1-2 TRBV5-4 CASSLYSGDYGYTF
15 TRBJ1-2 TRBV19 CASSPGAQERYGYTF
13 TRBJ1-1 TRBV29-1 CSVVNRGGTEAFF
15 TRBJ2-3 TRBV7-3 CASSLTSGGRDTQYF
18 TRBJ2-7 TRBV18 CASSPLSQTSGGSNEQYF
15 TRBJ1-6 TRBV28 CASRLFWTGTSPLHF
16 TRBJ1-5 TRBV19 CASSIQGQGVNQPQHF
13 TRBJ2-7 TRBV7-2 CASSSRTGNEQYF
17 TRBJ2-7 TRBV7-9 CASSVGLAGGPSYEQYF
15 TRBJ1-4 TRBV2 CASSESGGREEKLFF
10 TRBJ1-4 TRBV6-5 CASRAGKLFF
13 TRBJ2-5 TRBV7-2 CASSRASSETQYF
15 TRBJ2-5 TRBV5-4 CASSLVRAGEETQYF
15 TRBJ1-3 TRBV11-3 CASSPGQGPGNTIYF
13 TRBJ2-1 TRBV5-6 CASSLASYNEQFF
14 TRBJ2-2 TRBV30 CAWRNNRGHRGAVF
13 TRBJ2-1 TRBV7-6 CASRGSGGNEQFF
16 TRBJ1-2 TRBV5-1 CASSYTGGPGGYGYTF
17 TRBJ1-4 TRBV30 CAWSVRRSPAYNEKLFF
15 TRBJ2-7 TRBV7-7 CASSLARGGFYEQYF
15 TRBJ1-2 TRBV13 CASSLDQGATLGYTF
14 TRBJ1-2 TRBV29-1 CSVERQGGEYGYTF
17 TRBJ1-1 TRBV14 CASSPTGAFLLNTEAFF
15 TRBJ1-1 TRBV7-6 CASSLERQGNTEAFF
14 TRBJ2-3 TRBV9 CASSRGASTDTQYF
13 TRBJ2-2 TRBV28 CASRNGGAGELFF
15 TRBJ2-7 TRBV7-8 CASSLGGGNSYEQYF
12 TRBJ2-3 TRBV19 CASRSGADTQYF
16 TRBJ2-5 TRBV7-9 CASSLDGTGRGETQYF